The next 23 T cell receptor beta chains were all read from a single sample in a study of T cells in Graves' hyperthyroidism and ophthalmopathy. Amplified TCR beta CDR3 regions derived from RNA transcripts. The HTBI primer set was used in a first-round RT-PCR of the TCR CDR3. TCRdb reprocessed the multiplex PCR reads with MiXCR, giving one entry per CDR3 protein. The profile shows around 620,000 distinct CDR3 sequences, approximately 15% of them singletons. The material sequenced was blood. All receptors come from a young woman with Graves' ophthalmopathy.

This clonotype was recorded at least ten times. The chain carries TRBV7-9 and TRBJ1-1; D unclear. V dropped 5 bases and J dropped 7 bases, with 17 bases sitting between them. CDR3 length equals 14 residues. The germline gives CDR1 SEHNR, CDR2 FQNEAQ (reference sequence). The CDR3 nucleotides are TGTGCCAGCAGCCGGACGGCCTGGGAGGATGAAGCTTTCTTT. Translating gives CASSRTAWEDEAFF.

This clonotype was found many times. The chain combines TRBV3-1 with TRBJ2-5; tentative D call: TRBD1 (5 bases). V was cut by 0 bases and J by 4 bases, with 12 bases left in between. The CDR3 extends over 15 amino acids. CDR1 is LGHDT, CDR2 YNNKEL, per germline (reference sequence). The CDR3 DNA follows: TGTGCCAGCAGCCAAGATCGCTCCCAGGGAGAGACCCAGTACTTC. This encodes CASSQDRSQGETQYF.

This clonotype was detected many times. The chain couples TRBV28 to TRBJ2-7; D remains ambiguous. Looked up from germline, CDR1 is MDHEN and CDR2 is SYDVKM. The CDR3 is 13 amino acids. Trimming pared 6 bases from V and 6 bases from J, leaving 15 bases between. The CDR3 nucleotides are TGTGCCAGCAGCTTGCCGTTCTCGGCCGAGCAGTACTTC. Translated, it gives CASSLPFSAEQYF.

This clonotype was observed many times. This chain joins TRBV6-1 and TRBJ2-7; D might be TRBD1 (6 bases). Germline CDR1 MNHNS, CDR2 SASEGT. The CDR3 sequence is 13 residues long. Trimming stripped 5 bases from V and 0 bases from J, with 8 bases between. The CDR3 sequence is CASSPTGSYEQYF. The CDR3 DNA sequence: TGTGCCAGCAGTCCGACAGGCTCCTACGAGCAGTACTTC.

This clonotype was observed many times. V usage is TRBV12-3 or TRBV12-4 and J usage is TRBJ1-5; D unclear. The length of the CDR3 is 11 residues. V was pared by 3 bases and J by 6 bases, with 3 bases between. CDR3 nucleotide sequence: TGTGCCAGCAGTTTGGGTCAGCCCCAGCATTTT. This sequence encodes CASSLGQPQHF.

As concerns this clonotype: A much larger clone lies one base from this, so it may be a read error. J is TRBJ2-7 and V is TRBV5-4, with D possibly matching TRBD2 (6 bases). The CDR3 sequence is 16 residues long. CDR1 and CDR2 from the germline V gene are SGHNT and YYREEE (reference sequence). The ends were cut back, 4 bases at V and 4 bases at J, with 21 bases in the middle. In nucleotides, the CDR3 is TGTGCCAGCAGCGATCCGACTGGCGGGGTTGAATACGAGCAGTACTTC. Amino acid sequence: CASSDPTGGVEYEQYF.

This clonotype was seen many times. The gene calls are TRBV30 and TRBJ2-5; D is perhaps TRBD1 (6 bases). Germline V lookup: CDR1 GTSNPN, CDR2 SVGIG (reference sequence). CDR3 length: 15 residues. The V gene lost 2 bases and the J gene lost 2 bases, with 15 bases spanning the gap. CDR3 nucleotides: TGTGCCTGGAGTCGCACAGGGAGATGGCAAGAGACCCAGTACTTC. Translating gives CAWSRTGRWQETQYF.

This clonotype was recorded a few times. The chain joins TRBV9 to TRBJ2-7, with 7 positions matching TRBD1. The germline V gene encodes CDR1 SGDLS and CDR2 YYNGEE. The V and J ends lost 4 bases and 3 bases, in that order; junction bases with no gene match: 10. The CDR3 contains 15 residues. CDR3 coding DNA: TGTGCCAGCAGCCCCACCGGGACAGCCGTCTACGAGCAGTACTTC. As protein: CASSPTGTAVYEQYF.

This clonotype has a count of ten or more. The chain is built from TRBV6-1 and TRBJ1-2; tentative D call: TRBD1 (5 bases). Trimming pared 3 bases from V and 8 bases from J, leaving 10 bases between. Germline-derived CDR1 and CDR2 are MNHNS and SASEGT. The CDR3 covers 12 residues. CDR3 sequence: CASSESWGGYTF. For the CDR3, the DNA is TGTGCCAGCAGTGAGAGTTGGGGCGGCTACACCTTC.

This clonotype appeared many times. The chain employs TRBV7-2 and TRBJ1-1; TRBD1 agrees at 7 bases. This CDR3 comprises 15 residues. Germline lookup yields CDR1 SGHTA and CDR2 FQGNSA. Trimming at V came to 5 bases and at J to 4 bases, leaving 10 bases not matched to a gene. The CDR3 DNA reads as TGTGCCAGCAGCGACGCGACAGGGCGAATCACTGAAGCTTTCTTT. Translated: CASSDATGRITEAFF.

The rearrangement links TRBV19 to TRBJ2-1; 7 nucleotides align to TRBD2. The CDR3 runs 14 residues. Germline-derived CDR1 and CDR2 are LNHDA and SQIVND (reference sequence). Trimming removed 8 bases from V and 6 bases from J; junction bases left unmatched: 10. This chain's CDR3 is CASGREISLNEQFF. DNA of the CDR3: TGTGCCAGTGGGCGGGAGATCTCACTCAATGAGCAGTTCTTC. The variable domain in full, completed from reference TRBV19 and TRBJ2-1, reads DGGITQSPKYLFRKEGQNVTLSCEQNLNHDAMYWYRQDPGQGLRLIYYSQIVNDFQKGDIAEGYSVSREKKESFPLTVTSAQKNPTAFYLCASGREISLNEQFFGPGTRLTVL.

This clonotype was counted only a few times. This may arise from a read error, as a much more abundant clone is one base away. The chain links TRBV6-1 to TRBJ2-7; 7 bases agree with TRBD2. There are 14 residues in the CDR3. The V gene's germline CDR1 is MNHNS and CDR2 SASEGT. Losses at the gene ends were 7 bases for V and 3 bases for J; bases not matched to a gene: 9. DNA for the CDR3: TGTGCCAGCACCCGGGACTATGTGTTCTACGAGCAGTACTTC. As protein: CASTRDYVFYEQYF.

The CDR3 here is CASRGPQGQYFVEQFF. The CDR3 bases are TGTGCCAGCAGGGGCCCCCAGGGGCAGTATTTCGTAGAGCAGTTCTTC. This chain joins TRBV6-1 and TRBJ2-1; maybe TRBD1 (6 bases). This CDR3 is 16 amino acids long. Germline CDR1 MNHNS, CDR2 SASEGT. V dropped 6 bases and J dropped 10 bases, with 25 bases sitting between them.

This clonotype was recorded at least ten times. CDR3 nucleotide sequence: TGCAGCGCAGACAGGGCAACAACTGAAGCTTTCTTT. Its protein product is CSADRATTEAFF. V and J are TRBV29-1 and TRBJ1-1; 7 bases map to TRBD1. Trimming removed 7 bases from V and 5 bases from J; junction bases left unmatched: 7. This CDR3 has 12 amino acids. Germline lookup yields CDR1 SQVTM and CDR2 ANQGSEA. The whole variable domain, filled in from reference TRBV29-1 and TRBJ1-1, reads SAVISQKPSRDICQRGTSLTIQCQVDSQVTMMFWYRQQPGQSLTLIATANQGSEATYESGFVIDKFPISRPNLTFSTLTVSNMSPEDSSIYLCSADRATTEAFFGQGTRLTVV.

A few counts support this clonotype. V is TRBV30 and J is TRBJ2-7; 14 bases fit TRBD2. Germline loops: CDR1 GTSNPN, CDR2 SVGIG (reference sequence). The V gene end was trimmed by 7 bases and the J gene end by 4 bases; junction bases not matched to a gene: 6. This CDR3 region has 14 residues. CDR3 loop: CALRGLAGGYEQYF. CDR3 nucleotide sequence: TGTGCCTTGCGCGGACTAGCGGGAGGATACGAGCAGTACTTC.

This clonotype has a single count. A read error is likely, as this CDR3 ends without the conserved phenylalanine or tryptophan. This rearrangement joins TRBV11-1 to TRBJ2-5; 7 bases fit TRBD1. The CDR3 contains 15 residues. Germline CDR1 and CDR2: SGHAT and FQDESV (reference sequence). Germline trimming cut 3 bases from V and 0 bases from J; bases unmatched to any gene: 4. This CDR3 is CASSFNDRDQETQYS. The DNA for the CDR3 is TGTGCCAGCAGCTTCAACGACAGGGACCAAGAGACCCAGTACTCC.

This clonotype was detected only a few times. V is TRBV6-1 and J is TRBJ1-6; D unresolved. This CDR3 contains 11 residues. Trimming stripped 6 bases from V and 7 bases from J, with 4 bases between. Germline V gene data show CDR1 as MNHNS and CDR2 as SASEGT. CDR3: CASRGNSPLHF. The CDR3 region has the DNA TGTGCCAGCAGGGGCAATTCACCCCTCCACTTT.

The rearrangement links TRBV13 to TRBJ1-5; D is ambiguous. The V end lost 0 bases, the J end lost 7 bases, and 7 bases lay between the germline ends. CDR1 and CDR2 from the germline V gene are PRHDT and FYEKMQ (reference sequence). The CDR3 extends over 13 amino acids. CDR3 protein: CASSLGISQPQHF. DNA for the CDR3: TGTGCCAGCAGCTTAGGAATCAGCCAGCCCCAGCATTTT.

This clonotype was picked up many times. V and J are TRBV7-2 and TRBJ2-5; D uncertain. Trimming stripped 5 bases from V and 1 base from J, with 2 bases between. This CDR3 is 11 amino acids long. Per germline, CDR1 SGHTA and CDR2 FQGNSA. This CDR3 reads CASSAQETQYF. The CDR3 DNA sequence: TGTGCCAGCAGCGCCCAAGAGACCCAGTACTTC.

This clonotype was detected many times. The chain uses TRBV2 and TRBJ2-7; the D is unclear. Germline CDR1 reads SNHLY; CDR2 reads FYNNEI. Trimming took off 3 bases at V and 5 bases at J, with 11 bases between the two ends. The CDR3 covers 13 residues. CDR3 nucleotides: TGTGCCAGCAGTGAGGCCCTTTATCACGAGCAGTACTTC. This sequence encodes CASSEALYHEQYF.

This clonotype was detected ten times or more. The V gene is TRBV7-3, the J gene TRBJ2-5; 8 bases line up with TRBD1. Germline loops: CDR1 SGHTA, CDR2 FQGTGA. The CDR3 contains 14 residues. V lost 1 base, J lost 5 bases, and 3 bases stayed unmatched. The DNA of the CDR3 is TGTGCCAGCAGCTTAAGTCACAGGGGGGAGACCCAGTACTTC. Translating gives CASSLSHRGETQYF.

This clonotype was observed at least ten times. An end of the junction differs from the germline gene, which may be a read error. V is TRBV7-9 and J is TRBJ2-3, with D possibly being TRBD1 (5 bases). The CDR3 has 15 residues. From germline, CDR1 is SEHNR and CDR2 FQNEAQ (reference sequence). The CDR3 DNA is TGTGCCAGCAGCTTAGATGTTGGGGCGACAGATACACAGTATTTT. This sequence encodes CASSLDVGATDTQYF.

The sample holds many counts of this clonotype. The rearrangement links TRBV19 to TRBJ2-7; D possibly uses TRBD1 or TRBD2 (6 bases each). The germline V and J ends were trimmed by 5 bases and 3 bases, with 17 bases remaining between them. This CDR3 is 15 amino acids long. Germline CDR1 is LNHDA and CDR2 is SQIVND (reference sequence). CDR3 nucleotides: TGTGCCAGTAGTTCCTCCGGGGGCGGGCACTACGAGCAGTACTTC. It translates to CASSSSGGGHYEQYF.